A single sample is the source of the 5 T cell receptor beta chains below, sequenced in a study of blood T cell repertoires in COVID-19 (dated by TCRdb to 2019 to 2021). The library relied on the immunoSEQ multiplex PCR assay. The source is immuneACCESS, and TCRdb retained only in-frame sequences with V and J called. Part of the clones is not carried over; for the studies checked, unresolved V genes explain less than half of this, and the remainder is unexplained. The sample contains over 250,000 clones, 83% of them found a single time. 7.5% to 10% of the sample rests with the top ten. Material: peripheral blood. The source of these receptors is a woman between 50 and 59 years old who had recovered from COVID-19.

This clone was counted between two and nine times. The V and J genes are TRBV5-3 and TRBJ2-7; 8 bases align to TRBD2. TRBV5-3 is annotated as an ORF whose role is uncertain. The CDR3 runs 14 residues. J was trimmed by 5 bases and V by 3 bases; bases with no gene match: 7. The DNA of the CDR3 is TGTGCCAGAAGCTGGGATCGAGCGGGAGACGAGCAGTACTTC. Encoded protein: CARSWDRAGDEQYF.

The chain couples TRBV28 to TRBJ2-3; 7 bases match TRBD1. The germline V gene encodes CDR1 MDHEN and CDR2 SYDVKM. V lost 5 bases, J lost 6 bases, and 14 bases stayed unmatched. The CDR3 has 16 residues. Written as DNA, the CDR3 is TGTGCCAGCAGTGAATACCGACAGGGAGTATTGGATACGCAGTATTTT. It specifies CASSEYRQGVLDTQYF.

The CDR3 sequence is CASSQDLGLAGGETQYF. CDR3 nucleotides: TGCGCCAGCAGCCAAGATTTGGGACTAGCGGGAGGAGAGACCCAGTACTTC. The V gene is TRBV4-3, the J gene TRBJ2-5; TRBD2 agrees at 15 bases. Germline CDR1 reads LGHNA; CDR2 reads YSLEER. Trimming removed 0 bases from V and 4 bases from J; junction bases left unmatched: 3. The CDR3 is 17 residues long.

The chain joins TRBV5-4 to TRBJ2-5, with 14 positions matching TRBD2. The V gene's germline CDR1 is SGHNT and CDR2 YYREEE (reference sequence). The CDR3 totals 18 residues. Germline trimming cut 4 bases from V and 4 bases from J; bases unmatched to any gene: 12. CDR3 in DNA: TGTGCCAGCAGCGACAGACTAGCGGGAGGGCGTTGGGGAGAGACCCAGTACTTC. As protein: CASSDRLAGGRWGETQYF.

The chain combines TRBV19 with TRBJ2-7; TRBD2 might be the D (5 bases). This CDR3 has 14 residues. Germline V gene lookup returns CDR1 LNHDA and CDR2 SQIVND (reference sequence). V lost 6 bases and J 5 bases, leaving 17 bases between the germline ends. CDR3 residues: CASSETWTFDEQYF. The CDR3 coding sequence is TGTGCCAGTAGCGAAACCTGGACTTTTGACGAGCAGTACTTC. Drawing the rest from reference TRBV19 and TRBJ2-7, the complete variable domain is DGGITQSPKYLFRKEGQNVTLSCEQNLNHDAMYWYRQDPGQGLRLIYYSQIVNDFQKGDIAEGYSVSREKKESFPLTVTSAQKNPTAFYLCASSETWTFDEQYFGPGTRLTVT.